This T cell receptor (beta chain) was recorded in a study of sequential checkpoint blockade in melanoma. Overall study context: DNA from 91 pretreatment tumor samples underwent TCRβ immunosequencing. Over 20 patients had matched tumor biopsies before treatment and at week 13 after nivolumab or ipilimumab alone.

This CDR3 is built from 16 residues. Germline-derived CDR1 and CDR2 are LNHNV and YYDKDF (reference sequence). With V trimmed by 5 bases and J by 5 bases, 7 bases remained unmatched. Treatment in this sample: randomized to nivolumab then ipilimumab (arm A) or the reverse (arm B). With respect to this clone: Its antigen is as yet unknown.

Broader study findings: Clinical benefit was about 30 times likelier when tumor T-cell fraction and clonality increased.

Sequencing used immunoSEQ multiplex PCR; TCRdb keeps in-frame clones, though not all of them. This sample has 40,000 or so clones; roughly a third occur once, and the top ten carry 1.5% to 2%. The sample here was tumor tissue (inferred from file names), taken from a patient given nivolumab and ipilimumab in sequence. The source is a human donor with melanoma. V usage is TRBV15 and J usage is TRBJ2-5, with TRBD2 identical over 14 bases. For the CDR3, the DNA is TGTGCCACCAGCTCCCGACTAGCGGGAGGGATCGAGACCCAGTACTTC. This sequence encodes CATSSRLAGGIETQYF.